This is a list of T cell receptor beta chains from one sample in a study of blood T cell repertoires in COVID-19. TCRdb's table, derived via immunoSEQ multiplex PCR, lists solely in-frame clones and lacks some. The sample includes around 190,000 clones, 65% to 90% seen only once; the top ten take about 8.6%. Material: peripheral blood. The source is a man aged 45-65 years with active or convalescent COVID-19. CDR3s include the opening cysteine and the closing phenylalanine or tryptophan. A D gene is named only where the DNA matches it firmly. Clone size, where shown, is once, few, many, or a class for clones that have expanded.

CDR3 protein: CASSIWQGGDNEQFF
CDR3 DNA: TGTGCCAGTAGTATTTGGCAGGGTGGGGACAATGAGCAGTTCTTC
clone size: -
CDR3 length: 15
J gene: TRBJ2-1
V gene: TRBV19
D gene: -

CDR3 protein: CAWSLGAVNTEAFF
CDR3 DNA: TGTGCCTGGAGTCTGGGAGCTGTGAACACTGAAGCTTTCTTT
clone size: few
CDR3 length: 14
J gene: TRBJ1-1
V gene: TRBV30
D gene: -

CDR3 protein: CASSPEVGWTEAFF
CDR3 DNA: TGTGCCAGCAGCCCGGAGGTGGGATGGACTGAAGCTTTCTTT
clone size: -
CDR3 length: 14
J gene: TRBJ1-1
V gene: TRBV14
D gene: -

CDR3 protein: CASSQAGGAYEQYF
CDR3 DNA: TGTGCCAGCAGCCAAGCGGGGGGGGCGTACGAGCAGTACTTC
clone size: -
CDR3 length: 14
J gene: TRBJ2-7
V gene: TRBV4-2
D gene: TRBD2

CDR3 protein: CASSQDRTSGAPYNEQFF
CDR3 DNA: TGTGCCAGCAGCCAAGATCGGACTAGCGGGGCTCCCTACAATGAGCAGTTCTTC
clone size: -
CDR3 length: 18
J gene: TRBJ2-1
V gene: TRBV3-1/TRBV3-2
D gene: TRBD2

CDR3 protein: CASKRGQNTEAFF
CDR3 DNA: TGCGCCAGCAAAAGGGGACAGAACACTGAAGCTTTCTTT
clone size: -
CDR3 length: 13
J gene: TRBJ1-1
V gene: TRBV5-1
D gene: -

CDR3 protein: CAWTRQGGNTIYF
CDR3 DNA: TGTGCCTGGACCCGACAGGGAGGAAACACCATATATTTT
clone size: -
CDR3 length: 13
J gene: TRBJ1-3
V gene: TRBV30
D gene: TRBD1

CDR3 protein: CASSSTVADTGELFF
CDR3 DNA: TGCGCCAGCAGCTCGACAGTAGCGGACACCGGGGAGCTGTTTTTT
clone size: -
CDR3 length: 15
J gene: TRBJ2-2
V gene: TRBV5-1
D gene: -

CDR3 protein: CASRPRGNMNTEAFF
CDR3 DNA: TGTGCCAGCAGGCCCAGGGGAAACATGAACACTGAAGCTTTCTTT
clone size: -
CDR3 length: 15
J gene: TRBJ1-1
V gene: TRBV2
D gene: -

CDR3 protein: CASSLIDDRSYEQYF
CDR3 DNA: TGTGCCAGCAGCTTAATAGACGACAGATCCTACGAGCAGTACTTC
clone size: -
CDR3 length: 15
J gene: TRBJ2-7
V gene: TRBV7-6
D gene: -

CDR3 protein: CASSQGLAGGLTDTQYF
CDR3 DNA: TGCGCCAGCAGCCAGGGACTAGCGGGGGGATTAACAGATACGCAGTATTTT
clone size: -
CDR3 length: 17
J gene: TRBJ2-3
V gene: TRBV4-3
D gene: TRBD2

CDR3 protein: CASSPGTVLWTQYF
CDR3 DNA: TGTGCCAGCAGTCCCGGGACAGTCCTATGGACCCAGTACTTC
clone size: -
CDR3 length: 14
J gene: TRBJ2-5
V gene: TRBV28
D gene: TRBD1

CDR3 protein: CASSWLATGGVEAFF
CDR3 DNA: TGTGCCAGCAGTTGGCTGGCTACAGGCGGCGTTGAAGCTTTCTTT
clone size: -
CDR3 length: 15
J gene: TRBJ1-1
V gene: TRBV6-5
D gene: -

CDR3 protein: CASSREYTGELFF
CDR3 DNA: TGTGCCAGCAGTCGGGAGTACACCGGGGAGCTGTTTTTT
clone size: -
CDR3 length: 13
J gene: TRBJ2-2
V gene: TRBV7-3
D gene: -

CDR3 protein: CASRGGDVRQPQHF
CDR3 DNA: TGTGCCAGCAGGGGGGGGGATGTTCGTCAGCCCCAGCATTTT
clone size: few
CDR3 length: 14
J gene: TRBJ1-5
V gene: TRBV6-5
D gene: -

CDR3 protein: CASSLSSNQPQHF
CDR3 DNA: TGTGCCAGCAGTTTGAGTAGCAATCAGCCCCAGCATTTT
clone size: -
CDR3 length: 13
J gene: TRBJ1-5
V gene: TRBV12-3/TRBV12-4
D gene: -

CDR3 protein: CASSPQVMNTEAFF
CDR3 DNA: TGTGCCAGCAGCCCGCAGGTGATGAACACTGAAGCTTTCTTT
clone size: once
CDR3 length: 14
J gene: TRBJ1-1
V gene: TRBV7-2
D gene: -

CDR3 protein: CASSRPQSSYEQYF
CDR3 DNA: TGTGCCAGTAGTAGGCCACAGTCGTCCTACGAGCAGTACTTC
clone size: -
CDR3 length: 14
J gene: TRBJ2-7
V gene: TRBV19
D gene: -

CDR3 protein: CASSPGYEQYF
CDR3 DNA: TGTGCCAGCAGCCCAGGGTACGAGCAGTACTTC
clone size: once
CDR3 length: 11
J gene: TRBJ2-7
V gene: TRBV7-9
D gene: -

CDR3 protein: CASSNPRSGGSPAGTQYF
CDR3 DNA: TGTGCCAGCAGCAACCCGAGGAGCGGGGGGTCTCCCGCGGGGACCCAGTACTTC
clone size: -
CDR3 length: 18
J gene: TRBJ2-5
V gene: TRBV7-2
D gene: TRBD2

CDR3 protein: CASSLTLLAGAYNEQFF
CDR3 DNA: TGTGCCAGCAGCTTAACCCTACTAGCGGGTGCCTACAATGAGCAGTTCTTC
clone size: once
CDR3 length: 17
J gene: TRBJ2-1
V gene: TRBV28
D gene: TRBD2

CDR3 protein: CASSLMGQGPYEQYF
CDR3 DNA: TGTGCCAGCAGCTTAATGGGACAGGGTCCCTACGAGCAGTACTTC
clone size: once
CDR3 length: 15
J gene: TRBJ2-7
V gene: TRBV7-3
D gene: TRBD1

CDR3 protein: CASSAQNNQPQHF
CDR3 DNA: TGTGCCAGCAGTGCCCAGAACAATCAGCCCCAGCATTTT
clone size: -
CDR3 length: 13
J gene: TRBJ1-5
V gene: TRBV6-4
D gene: -

CDR3 protein: CASSYAEASNIQYF
CDR3 DNA: TGTGCCAGCAGTTACGCGGAGGCCTCAAACATTCAGTACTTC
clone size: -
CDR3 length: 14
J gene: TRBJ2-4
V gene: TRBV6-5
D gene: -

CDR3 protein: CASSESGGTEQFF
CDR3 DNA: TGCGCCAGCAGTGAGAGTGGCGGTACTGAGCAGTTCTTC
clone size: few
CDR3 length: 13
J gene: TRBJ2-1
V gene: TRBV10-2
D gene: -

CDR3 protein: CSASLADTQYF
CDR3 DNA: TGCAGTGCGAGCCTAGCAGATACGCAGTATTTT
clone size: -
CDR3 length: 11
J gene: TRBJ2-3
V gene: TRBV20-1
D gene: -

CDR3 protein: CATTRAGLFTEAFF
CDR3 DNA: TGTGCCACCACTCGGGCAGGGCTGTTCACTGAAGCTTTCTTT
clone size: -
CDR3 length: 14
J gene: TRBJ1-1
V gene: TRBV19
D gene: -

CDR3 protein: CASSLAAQGLTEAFF
CDR3 DNA: TGTGCCAGCAGCTTAGCAGCGCAGGGACTCACTGAAGCTTTCTTT
clone size: once
CDR3 length: 15
J gene: TRBJ1-1
V gene: TRBV7-2
D gene: -

CDR3 protein: CASNTGGTDTQYF
CDR3 DNA: TGTGCCTCAAACACGGGAGGCACAGATACGCAGTATTTT
clone size: -
CDR3 length: 13
J gene: TRBJ2-3
V gene: TRBV2
D gene: -

CDR3 protein: CASSYSIKGSEAFF
CDR3 DNA: TGTGCCAGCAGTTACTCCATTAAGGGGTCTGAAGCTTTCTTT
clone size: -
CDR3 length: 14
J gene: TRBJ1-1
V gene: TRBV6-5
D gene: -

CDR3 protein: CASSEVEPETQYF
CDR3 DNA: TGTGCCAGCAGTGAAGTTGAGCCAGAGACCCAGTACTTC
clone size: -
CDR3 length: 13
J gene: TRBJ2-5
V gene: TRBV6-1
D gene: -

CDR3 protein: CASSLSPGGGEQYF
CDR3 DNA: TGTGCCAGCAGCTTGTCCCCCGGGGGAGGCGAGCAGTACTTC
clone size: once
CDR3 length: 14
J gene: TRBJ2-7
V gene: TRBV5-6
D gene: -

CDR3 protein: CAISDLTTVGELFF
CDR3 DNA: TGTGCCATCAGTGATCTGACTACGGTGGGGGAGCTGTTTTTT
clone size: -
CDR3 length: 14
J gene: TRBJ2-2
V gene: TRBV10-3
D gene: -

CDR3 protein: CASSLFPYEQYF
CDR3 DNA: TGTGCCAGCAGTCTCTTCCCCTACGAGCAGTACTTC
clone size: -
CDR3 length: 12
J gene: TRBJ2-7
V gene: TRBV28
D gene: -

CDR3 protein: CSVGLAGNQETQYF
CDR3 DNA: TGCAGCGTTGGGTTAGCGGGAAACCAAGAGACCCAGTACTTC
clone size: -
CDR3 length: 14
J gene: TRBJ2-5
V gene: TRBV29-1
D gene: TRBD2

CDR3 protein: CASSLDPHGDTEAFF
CDR3 DNA: TGTGCCAGCAGCTTAGATCCCCACGGAGACACTGAAGCTTTCTTT
clone size: -
CDR3 length: 15
J gene: TRBJ1-1
V gene: TRBV11-2
D gene: -

CDR3 protein: CASSVAGNTIYF
CDR3 DNA: TGTGCCAGCAGCGTAGCGGGGAACACCATATATTTT
clone size: -
CDR3 length: 12
J gene: TRBJ1-3
V gene: TRBV9
D gene: -

CDR3 protein: CASSNTGNSPLHF
CDR3 DNA: TGTGCCAGCAGCAACACAGGGAATTCACCCCTCCACTTT
clone size: -
CDR3 length: 13
J gene: TRBJ1-6
V gene: TRBV6-2/TRBV6-3
D gene: -

CDR3 protein: CASSLGAEETQYF
CDR3 DNA: TGCGCCAGCAGCTTGGGGGCCGAAGAGACCCAGTACTTC
clone size: once
CDR3 length: 13
J gene: TRBJ2-5
V gene: TRBV5-1
D gene: -

CDR3 protein: CAWSGQLATGNTIYF
CDR3 DNA: TGTGCCTGGAGTGGACAGCTCGCGACTGGAAACACCATATATTTT
clone size: -
CDR3 length: 15
J gene: TRBJ1-3
V gene: TRBV30
D gene: -

CDR3 protein: CASTASGGYQETQYF
CDR3 DNA: TGCGCCAGCACAGCATCAGGGGGGTACCAAGAGACCCAGTACTTC
clone size: -
CDR3 length: 15
J gene: TRBJ2-5
V gene: TRBV5-1
D gene: -

CDR3 protein: CATSLDRATSHGYTF
CDR3 DNA: TGTGCCACCAGCCTCGACAGGGCAACGAGTCATGGCTACACCTTC
clone size: -
CDR3 length: 15
J gene: TRBJ1-2
V gene: TRBV15
D gene: TRBD1

CDR3 protein: CASSLGWEGAAYEQYF
CDR3 DNA: TGCGCCAGCAGCTTGGGGTGGGAAGGGGCCGCCTACGAGCAGTACTTC
clone size: -
CDR3 length: 16
J gene: TRBJ2-7
V gene: TRBV5-1
D gene: -

CDR3 protein: CASSSGLAGRSYEQYF
CDR3 DNA: TGTGCCAGCAGCTCGGGACTAGCGGGGCGCTCCTACGAGCAGTACTTC
clone size: few
CDR3 length: 16
J gene: TRBJ2-7
V gene: TRBV5-4
D gene: TRBD2

CDR3 protein: CASSSGQGGQYF
CDR3 DNA: TGTGCCAGCAGCTCCGGACAGGGAGGGCAGTACTTC
clone size: -
CDR3 length: 12
J gene: TRBJ2-7
V gene: TRBV7-3
D gene: TRBD1

CDR3 protein: CASSAPVDYEQYF
CDR3 DNA: TGTGCCAGCAGTGCTCCGGTCGACTACGAGCAGTACTTC
clone size: -
CDR3 length: 13
J gene: TRBJ2-7
V gene: TRBV25-1
D gene: -

CDR3 protein: CASARGGYNEQFF
CDR3 DNA: TGTGCCAGCGCAAGGGGGGGCTACAATGAGCAGTTCTTC
clone size: -
CDR3 length: 13
J gene: TRBJ2-1
V gene: TRBV11-2
D gene: -

CDR3 protein: CASSSLPGQLNTEAFF
CDR3 DNA: TGTGCCAGCAGCTCACTCCCCGGACAGCTGAACACTGAAGCTTTCTTT
clone size: -
CDR3 length: 16
J gene: TRBJ1-1
V gene: TRBV7-9
D gene: -

CDR3 protein: CATKGHFQETQYF
CDR3 DNA: TGTGCCACCAAGGGACATTTCCAAGAGACCCAGTACTTC
clone size: -
CDR3 length: 13
J gene: TRBJ2-5
V gene: TRBV24-1
D gene: -

CDR3 protein: CASSHGDRGANYGYTF
CDR3 DNA: TGTGCCAGCTCTCATGGGGACAGGGGGGCCAACTATGGCTACACCTTC
clone size: -
CDR3 length: 16
J gene: TRBJ1-2
V gene: TRBV18
D gene: TRBD1

CDR3 protein: CASSVGQNTGELFF
CDR3 DNA: TGTGCCAGCAGCGTGGGACAGAACACCGGGGAGCTGTTTTTT
clone size: -
CDR3 length: 14
J gene: TRBJ2-2
V gene: TRBV5-4
D gene: -

CDR3 protein: CASSLEGSFSYEQYF
CDR3 DNA: TGTGCCAGCAGCTTAGAAGGGAGTTTCTCCTACGAGCAGTACTTC
clone size: -
CDR3 length: 15
J gene: TRBJ2-7
V gene: TRBV11-2
D gene: -

CDR3 protein: CASSIRGYEQYF
CDR3 DNA: TGTGCCAGTAGTATCCGGGGCTACGAGCAGTACTTC
clone size: -
CDR3 length: 12
J gene: TRBJ2-7
V gene: TRBV19
D gene: -

CDR3 protein: CASSVTGGETDTQYF
CDR3 DNA: TGTGCCAGCAGCGTGACAGGGGGCGAAACAGATACGCAGTATTTT
clone size: -
CDR3 length: 15
J gene: TRBJ2-3
V gene: TRBV9
D gene: TRBD1

CDR3 protein: CASSPYVVSGELFF
CDR3 DNA: TGTGCCAGTAGTCCCTATGTCGTCTCCGGGGAGCTGTTTTTT
clone size: -
CDR3 length: 14
J gene: TRBJ2-2
V gene: TRBV19
D gene: -

CDR3 protein: CAWSGGSNQPQHF
CDR3 DNA: TGTGCCTGGAGTGGAGGGAGCAATCAGCCCCAGCATTTT
clone size: -
CDR3 length: 13
J gene: TRBJ1-5
V gene: TRBV30
D gene: -

CDR3 protein: CASSLMGQYNEQFF
CDR3 DNA: TGTGCCAGCAGCTTAATGGGACAGTACAATGAGCAGTTCTTC
clone size: -
CDR3 length: 14
J gene: TRBJ2-1
V gene: TRBV11-3
D gene: TRBD1